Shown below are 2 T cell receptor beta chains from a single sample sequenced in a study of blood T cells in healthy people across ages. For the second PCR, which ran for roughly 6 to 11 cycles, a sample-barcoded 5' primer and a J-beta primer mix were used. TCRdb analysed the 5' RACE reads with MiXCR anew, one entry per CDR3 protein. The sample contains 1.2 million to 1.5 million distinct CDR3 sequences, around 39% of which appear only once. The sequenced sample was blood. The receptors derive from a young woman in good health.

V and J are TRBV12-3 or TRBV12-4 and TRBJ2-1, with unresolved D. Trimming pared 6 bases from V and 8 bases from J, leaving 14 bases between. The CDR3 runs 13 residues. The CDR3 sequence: CASRYDLSYEQFF. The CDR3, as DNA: TGTGCCAGCAGGTATGACTTAAGCTATGAGCAGTTCTTC.

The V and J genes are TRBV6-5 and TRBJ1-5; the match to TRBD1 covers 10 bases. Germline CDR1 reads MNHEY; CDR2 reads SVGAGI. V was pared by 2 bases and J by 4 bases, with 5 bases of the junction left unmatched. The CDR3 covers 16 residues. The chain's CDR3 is CASSYGGTGVNQPQHF. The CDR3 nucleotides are TGTGCCAGCAGTTACGGCGGGACAGGGGTTAATCAGCCCCAGCATTTT.